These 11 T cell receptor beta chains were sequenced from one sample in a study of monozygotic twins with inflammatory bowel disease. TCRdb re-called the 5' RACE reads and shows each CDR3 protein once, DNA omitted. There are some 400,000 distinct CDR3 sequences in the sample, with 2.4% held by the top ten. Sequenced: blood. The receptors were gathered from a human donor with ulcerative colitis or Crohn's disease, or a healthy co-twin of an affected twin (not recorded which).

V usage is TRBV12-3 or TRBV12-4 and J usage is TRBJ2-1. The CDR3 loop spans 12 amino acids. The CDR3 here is CASGNSYNEQFF.

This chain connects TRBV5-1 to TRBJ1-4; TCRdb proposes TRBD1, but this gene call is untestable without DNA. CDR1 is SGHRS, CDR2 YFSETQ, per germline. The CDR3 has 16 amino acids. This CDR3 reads CASSFQAQGASEKLFF.

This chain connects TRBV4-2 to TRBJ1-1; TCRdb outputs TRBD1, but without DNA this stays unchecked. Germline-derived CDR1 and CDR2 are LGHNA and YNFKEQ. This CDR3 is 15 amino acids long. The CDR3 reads CASSQDSRGNTEAFF.

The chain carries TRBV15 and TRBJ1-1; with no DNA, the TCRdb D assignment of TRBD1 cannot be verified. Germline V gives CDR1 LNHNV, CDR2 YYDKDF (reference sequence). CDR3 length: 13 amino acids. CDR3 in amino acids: CATSIQGGNEAFF.

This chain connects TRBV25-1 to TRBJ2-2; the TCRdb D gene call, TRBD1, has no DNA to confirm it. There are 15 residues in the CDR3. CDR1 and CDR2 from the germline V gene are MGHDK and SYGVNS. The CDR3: CASSEYRRGSGELFF.

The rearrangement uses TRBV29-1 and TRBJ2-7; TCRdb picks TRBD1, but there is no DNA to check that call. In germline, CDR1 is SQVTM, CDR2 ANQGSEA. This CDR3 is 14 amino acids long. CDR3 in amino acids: CSVLQGDARYEQYF.

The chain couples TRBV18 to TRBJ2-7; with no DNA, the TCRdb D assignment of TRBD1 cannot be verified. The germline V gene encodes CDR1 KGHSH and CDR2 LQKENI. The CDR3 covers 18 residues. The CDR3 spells CASSRGTLQSGSYYEQYF.

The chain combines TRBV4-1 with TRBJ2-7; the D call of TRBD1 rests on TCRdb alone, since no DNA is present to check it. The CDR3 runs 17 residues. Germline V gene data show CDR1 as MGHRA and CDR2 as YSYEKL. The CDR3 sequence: CASSHAGYRGPGYEQYF.

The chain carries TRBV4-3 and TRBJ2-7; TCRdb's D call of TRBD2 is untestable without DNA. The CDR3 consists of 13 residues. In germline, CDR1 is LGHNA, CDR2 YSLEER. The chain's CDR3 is CASSAGTTYEQYF.

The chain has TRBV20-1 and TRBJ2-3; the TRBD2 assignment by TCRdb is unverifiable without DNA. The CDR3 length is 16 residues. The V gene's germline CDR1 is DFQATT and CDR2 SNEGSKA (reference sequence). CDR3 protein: CSARPLAGAITDTQYF.

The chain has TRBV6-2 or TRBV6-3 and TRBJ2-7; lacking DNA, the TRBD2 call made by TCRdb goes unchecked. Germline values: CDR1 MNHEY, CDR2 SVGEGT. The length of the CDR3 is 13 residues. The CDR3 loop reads CASKTSGRYEQYF.